The 14 T cell receptor beta chains below were found in one sample sequenced in a study of PD-L1 blockade in urothelial cancer listed by TCRdb under 2017. To prepare the library, the immunoSEQ multiplex PCR assay was applied. TCRdb stores this immuneACCESS table with in-frame sequences only. Part of the clones is absent; in the studies checked, under half of the shortfall reflects unresolved V genes, and no reason is known for the rest. Within this sample are roughly 42,000 clones, with less than 95% of them counted one time only. The ten largest clonotypes hold 5.5% to 8% of the sample. Interpreted using the paper, the time point label stands for: peripheral blood 6 weeks after treatment start. The source was PBMCs, collected around atezolizumab (anti-PD-L1) treatment. The receptors shown here come from a man between 65 and 79 years old with urothelial cancer.

This rearrangement joins TRBV19 to TRBJ2-5; 7 bases are shared with TRBD1. With 4 bases clipped from V and 5 bases from J, the junction kept 7 bases outside the gene matches. The CDR3 contains 14 residues. Germline values: CDR1 LNHDA, CDR2 SQIVND (reference sequence). The CDR3 DNA follows: TGTGCCAGTAGTACAACAGACAGGGAGGAGACCCAGTACTTC. It encodes CASSTTDREETQYF.

In DNA, the CDR3 is TGTGCCAGTAGTATAGGACAGGGGGAGACCCAGTACTTC. Its protein is CASSIGQGETQYF. The chain employs TRBV19 and TRBJ2-5; 8 bases map to TRBD1. The CDR3 spans 13 residues. Looked up from germline, CDR1 is LNHDA and CDR2 is SQIVND (reference sequence). V lost 1 base and J lost 5; bases outside the gene matches: 0.

The chain's CDR3 is CASSFSGTGVSPLHF. DNA of the CDR3: TGTGCCAGCAGTTTCTCCGGGACAGGGGTTTCACCCCTCCACTTT. The rearrangement uses TRBV27 and TRBJ1-6, with 10 bases fitting TRBD1. Germline loops: CDR1 MNHEY, CDR2 SMNVEV (reference sequence). V was pared by 3 bases and J by 9 bases, with 5 bases of the junction left unmatched. This CDR3 has 15 residues.

The V gene is TRBV28, the J gene TRBJ2-7; tentative D call: TRBD2 (6 bases). The V gene lost 5 bases and the J gene lost 7 bases, with 12 bases spanning the gap. CDR3 length: 12 amino acids. CDR1 MDHEN and CDR2 SYDVKM come from the germline V gene. The CDR3 DNA follows: TGTGCCAGCAGTACGACCCGGGGGGAGCAGTACTTC. Translation: CASSTTRGEQYF.

V gene TRBV15 combines with J gene TRBJ2-3, with 8 bases aligning to TRBD2. Germline CDR1 and CDR2: LNHNV and YYDKDF (reference sequence). The CDR3 runs 14 residues. Germline trimming cut 11 bases from V and 0 bases from J; bases unmatched to any gene: 7. DNA of the CDR3: TGTGCCTACCCACTAGCGGAAAGCACAGATACGCAGTATTTT. This translates into CAYPLAESTDTQYF.

This clone was observed once. The chain is built from TRBV5-4 and TRBJ2-1, with 7 bases that match TRBD1. The CDR3 is made up of 15 amino acids. Germline-derived CDR1 and CDR2 are SGHNT and YYREEE (reference sequence). V shed 5 bases and J 4 bases; nucleotides not matched to a gene: 9. The chain's CDR3 is CASRRPGQPYNEQFF. CDR3 coding DNA: TGTGCCAGCAGGCGTCCGGGACAGCCATACAATGAGCAGTTCTTC. Full variable domain (outside the CDR3, taken from reference TRBV5-4 and TRBJ2-1): ETGVTQSPTHLIKTRGQQVTLRCSSQSGHNTVSWYQQALGQGPQFIFQYYREEENGRGNFPPRFSGLQFPNYSSELNVNALELDDSALYLCASRRPGQPYNEQFFGPGTRLTVL.

This chain joins TRBV5-4 and TRBJ2-3; D call uncertain. The CDR3 runs to 15 residues. Trimming left V 0 bases short and J 6 bases short, with 14 bases between. The germline gives CDR1 SGHNT, CDR2 YYREEE (reference sequence). The DNA for the CDR3 is TGTGCCAGCAGCTTGGATCCCAGAGGTACCGATACGCAGTATTTT. Its protein product is CASSLDPRGTDTQYF.

The chain joins TRBV11-1 to TRBJ2-7; D unclear. V dropped 5 bases and J dropped 1 base, with 9 bases sitting between them. In germline, CDR1 is SGHAT, CDR2 FQDESV (reference sequence). The CDR3 is 13 residues long. CDR3 bases: TGTGCCAGCAGCAAAGAGCCGTCCTACGAGCAGTACTTC. This gives the protein CASSKEPSYEQYF.

This chain connects TRBV9 to TRBJ2-5; 12 positions agree with TRBD2. Looked up from germline, CDR1 is SGDLS and CDR2 is YYNGEE. Trimming took 0 bases from V and 0 from J; bases not matched to a gene: 9. The CDR3 extends over 19 amino acids. The CDR3 loop reads CASSVASGRVMGDQETQYF. CDR3 DNA: TGTGCCAGCAGCGTAGCTAGCGGGAGGGTTATGGGGGACCAAGAGACCCAGTACTTC.

The gene calls are TRBV25-1 and TRBJ1-5; TRBD1 matches 7 bases. CDR3 length: 16 residues. V shed 4 bases, J shed 5 bases, and the junction held 11 bases outside the gene matches. Germline CDR1 is MGHDK and CDR2 is SYGVNS. The CDR3, as DNA: TGTGCCAGCAGTGCCTATATGGGCCAGGGGGATCAGCCCCAGCATTTT. It specifies CASSAYMGQGDQPQHF.

J is TRBJ2-7 and V is TRBV7-8; 7 positions agree with TRBD2. The germline V gene encodes CDR1 SGHVS and CDR2 FQNEAQ. This CDR3 contains 14 residues. Trimming at V came to 1 base and at J to 3 bases, leaving 3 bases not matched to a gene. In DNA, the CDR3 is TGTGCCAGCAGCTTAGGAAGCGGGAACTACGAGCAGTACTTC. This codes for CASSLGSGNYEQYF. Using reference TRBV7-8 and TRBJ2-7 for the parts outside the CDR3, the full variable domain is GAGVSQSPRYKVAKRGQDVALRCDPISGHVSLFWYQQALGQGPEFLTYFQNEAQLDKSGLPSDRFFAERPEGSVSTLKIQRTQQEDSAVYLCASSLGSGNYEQYFGPGTRLTVT.

This rearrangement joins TRBV5-4 to TRBJ2-3; 7 nucleotides match TRBD2. V lost 4 bases and J lost 0; bases outside the gene matches: 5. The CDR3 has 15 residues. Germline loops: CDR1 SGHNT, CDR2 YYREEE (reference sequence). CDR3 amino acids: CASSPGLDSTDTQYF. CDR3 nucleotides: TGTGCCAGCAGCCCCGGACTAGATAGCACAGATACGCAGTATTTT.

The rearrangement links TRBV9 to TRBJ2-7, with TRBD2 matching 12 bases. CDR3 length: 16 residues. Germline loops: CDR1 SGDLS, CDR2 YYNGEE. V shed 0 bases, J shed 4 bases, and the junction held 5 bases outside the gene matches. CDR3 residues: CASSVGLAGVEYEQYF. The CDR3 nucleotides read TGTGCCAGCAGCGTAGGACTAGCGGGAGTGGAGTACGAGCAGTACTTC.

This rearrangement joins TRBV12-5 to TRBJ1-3, with 12 bases identical to TRBD1. Germline trimming cut 0 bases from V and 3 bases from J; bases unmatched to any gene: 6. CDR1 and CDR2 from the germline V gene are LGHNT and FRNRAP. The CDR3 length is 18 residues. CDR3 bases: TGTGCTAGTGGTTTGGTAGTCGGGACAGGGGGCCTTGGAAACACCATATATTTT. Protein sequence: CASGLVVGTGGLGNTIYF.